This T cell receptor (beta chain) is drawn from a study of OX40 agonist ivuxolimab in advanced cancers. Libraries were prepared by immunoSEQ multiplex PCR; TCRdb keeps only in-frame clonotypes and omits some of them. The top ten hold 0.94% of the sample, which has approximately 70,000 clones, more than 80% seen once. This CDR3 is 13 amino acids long. Trimming took 4 bases from V and 3 from J, leaving 8 bases between them. Germline V lookup: CDR1 WNHNN, CDR2 SYGVQD (reference sequence). Exclusion applied to patients with autoimmune disease history or systemic immunosuppression. Sampling times: baseline, cycle 4 day 1, cycle 7 day 1. The count of this clone is one. The antigen remains undetermined. Whole-study results and caveats: Patients who responded partially at 0.1-3.0 mg/kg showed clonal expansion ranking among the lowest.

The sample in question was CD4+ or CD8+ T cells sorted from blood, obtained in a trial of the OX40 agonist ivuxolimab. The V gene is TRBV10-1, the J gene TRBJ2-3; TRBD1 might be the D (6 bases). The sequence was collected from an adult with an advanced solid tumor such as melanoma, head and neck, liver or kidney cancer. The CDR3 loop is CASSGGPTDTQYF. In nucleotides, the CDR3 is TGCGCCAGCAGTGGGGGGCCGACAGATACGCAGTATTTT.